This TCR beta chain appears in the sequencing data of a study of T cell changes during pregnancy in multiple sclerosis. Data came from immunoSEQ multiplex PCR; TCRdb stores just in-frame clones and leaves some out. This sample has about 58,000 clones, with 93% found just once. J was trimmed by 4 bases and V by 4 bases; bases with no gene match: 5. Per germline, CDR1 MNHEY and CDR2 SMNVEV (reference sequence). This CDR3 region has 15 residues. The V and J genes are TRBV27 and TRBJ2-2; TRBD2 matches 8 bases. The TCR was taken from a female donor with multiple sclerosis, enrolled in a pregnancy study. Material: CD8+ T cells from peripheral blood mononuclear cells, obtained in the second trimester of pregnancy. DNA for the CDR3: TGTGCCAGCAGTTATCTGAGCGGGAGCACCGGGGAGCTGTTTTTT. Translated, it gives CASSYLSGSTGELFF.